The rows below give T cell receptor beta chains drawn from one sample of a study of response to subunit inactivated influenza vaccine. MiXCR, run by TCRdb on the RT-PCR reads, gives a single entry per CDR3 protein. Of 700,000 to 800,000 distinct CDR3 sequences listed, less than 20% are singletons. The source material was PBMCs from blood, sampled approximately 5 days after vaccination. The origin of the receptors is a man in his fifties who received an inactivated influenza vaccine. The CDR3 runs from the conserved cysteine through the conserved F or W. Each record gives: clone size, J gene, V gene, D gene, CDR3 protein, CDR3 DNA. A D gene is named only where the DNA matches it firmly. Size is stated for part of the rows, as once, few or many counts, or as a class when the clone is expanded.

abundance: few; j_gene: TRBJ2-7; v_gene: TRBV4-3; d_gene: TRBD1; CDR3aa: CASSQELEQGSYEQYF; CDR3nt: TGCGCCAGCAGCCAAGAGCTGGAACAGGGGTCCTACGAGCAGTACTTC
abundance: many; j_gene: TRBJ2-3; v_gene: TRBV6-2/TRBV6-3; d_gene: -; CDR3aa: CASSFSPGDTQYF; CDR3nt: TGTGCCAGCAGTTTTAGTCCGGGGGATACGCAGTATTTT
abundance: many; j_gene: TRBJ1-2; v_gene: TRBV15; d_gene: -; CDR3aa: CATSRRRGSNYGYTF; CDR3nt: TGTGCCACCAGCAGACGCCGGGGCTCAAACTATGGCTACACCTTC
abundance: -; j_gene: TRBJ2-7; v_gene: TRBV4-2; d_gene: TRBD2; CDR3aa: CASSQPSGRFHEQYF; CDR3nt: TGTGCCAGCAGCCAACCTAGCGGGAGGTTCCACGAGCAGTACTTC
abundance: few; j_gene: TRBJ2-7; v_gene: TRBV29-1; d_gene: -; CDR3aa: CSVWAGPSYEQYF; CDR3nt: TGCAGCGTTTGGGCGGGTCCATCCTACGAGCAGTACTTC
abundance: few; j_gene: TRBJ2-5; v_gene: TRBV5-1; d_gene: -; CDR3aa: CASSLPMRGFWEETQYF; CDR3nt: TGCGCCAGCAGCCTCCCCATGAGGGGTTTTTGGGAAGAGACCCAGTACTTC
abundance: -; j_gene: TRBJ2-5; v_gene: TRBV20-1; d_gene: -; CDR3aa: CSARRAGQPTETQYF; CDR3nt: TGCAGTGCTAGAAGGGCGGGGCAACCCACAGAGACCCAGTACTTC
abundance: -; j_gene: TRBJ2-5; v_gene: TRBV7-2; d_gene: -; CDR3aa: CASSPRGETCLQETQYF; CDR3nt: TGTGCCAGCAGCCCTAGAGGGGAGACATGTCTCCAAGAGACCCAGTACTTC
abundance: -; j_gene: TRBJ2-1; v_gene: TRBV28; d_gene: TRBD1; CDR3aa: CASRAPPGQGNNEQFF; CDR3nt: TGTGCCAGCAGAGCTCCACCGGGACAGGGGAACAATGAGCAGTTCTTC
abundance: -; j_gene: TRBJ2-3; v_gene: TRBV7-9; d_gene: -; CDR3aa: CASSLAGGPGDTHYF; CDR3nt: TGTGCCAGCAGCTTAGCGGGGGGGCCGGGAGATACGCACTATTTT
abundance: many; j_gene: TRBJ1-1; v_gene: TRBV20-1; d_gene: -; CDR3aa: CSARGTAMNTEAFF; CDR3nt: TGCAGTGCTAGAGGGACCGCCATGAACACTGAAGCTTTCTTT
abundance: -; j_gene: TRBJ2-1; v_gene: TRBV20-1; d_gene: -; CDR3aa: CSAYTGGEQFF; CDR3nt: TGCAGTGCATACACAGGAGGGGAGCAGTTCTTC
abundance: -; j_gene: TRBJ2-3; v_gene: TRBV12-3/TRBV12-4; d_gene: -; CDR3aa: CASSLVPGGDTQYF; CDR3nt: TGTGCCAGCAGTTTAGTGCCCGGTGGGGATACGCAGTATTTT
abundance: few; j_gene: TRBJ2-5; v_gene: TRBV20-1; d_gene: TRBD1; CDR3aa: CSATSSTGNQETQYF; CDR3nt: TGCAGTGCTACCTCTTCGACAGGGAACCAAGAGACCCAGTACTTC
abundance: -; j_gene: TRBJ2-6; v_gene: TRBV4-3; d_gene: TRBD2; CDR3aa: CASSQEISGTSSGANVLTF; CDR3nt: TGCGCCAGCAGCCAAGAAATTAGCGGGACTAGCTCTGGGGCCAACGTCCTGACTTTC
abundance: -; j_gene: TRBJ2-5; v_gene: TRBV6-5; d_gene: -; CDR3aa: CASSYSGRDRETQYF; CDR3nt: TGTGCCAGCAGTTACTCGGGACGGGATCGAGAGACCCAGTACTTC
abundance: -; j_gene: TRBJ2-1; v_gene: TRBV5-1; d_gene: TRBD1; CDR3aa: CARSLPTGGEQFF; CDR3nt: TGCGCCCGCAGCTTGCCGACAGGGGGTGAGCAGTTCTTC
abundance: -; j_gene: TRBJ2-5; v_gene: TRBV7-2; d_gene: -; CDR3aa: CASSRTRTEETQYF; CDR3nt: TGTGCCAGCAGTCGAACGCGGACGGAAGAGACCCAGTACTTC
abundance: -; j_gene: TRBJ2-3; v_gene: TRBV10-3; d_gene: TRBD1; CDR3aa: CAISESLTGFSTDTQYF; CDR3nt: TGTGCCATCAGTGAGTCGTTGACAGGGTTTAGCACAGATACGCAGTATTTT
abundance: few; j_gene: TRBJ2-2; v_gene: TRBV12-3/TRBV12-4; d_gene: TRBD2; CDR3aa: CASSSDIGGLAGGANTGELFF; CDR3nt: TGTGCCAGCAGTTCGGACATAGGGGGACTAGCGGGAGGAGCCAACACCGGGGAGCTGTTTTTT
abundance: many; j_gene: TRBJ1-1; v_gene: TRBV7-2; d_gene: -; CDR3aa: CASSLGGGRNTEAFF; CDR3nt: TGCGCCAGCAGCTTGGGAGGGGGACGGAACACTGAAGCTTTCTTT
abundance: few; j_gene: TRBJ2-7; v_gene: TRBV20-1; d_gene: -; CDR3aa: CSARPSGGGYEQYF; CDR3nt: TGCAGTGCCCGACCTAGCGGAGGGGGCTACGAGCAGTACTTC
abundance: few; j_gene: TRBJ2-1; v_gene: TRBV6-2/TRBV6-3; d_gene: TRBD2; CDR3aa: CASSWGLAGGRNEQFF; CDR3nt: TGTGCCAGCAGCTGGGGACTAGCGGGAGGGCGTAATGAGCAGTTCTTC
abundance: -; j_gene: TRBJ2-7; v_gene: TRBV28; d_gene: TRBD2; CDR3aa: CASSDAGTSGRNSYEQYF; CDR3nt: TGTGCCAGCAGTGATGCCGGGACTAGCGGGAGGAACTCCTACGAGCAGTACTTC
abundance: -; j_gene: TRBJ2-6; v_gene: TRBV6-2/TRBV6-3; d_gene: -; CDR3aa: CASRDSPGSGANVLTF; CDR3nt: TGTGCCAGCAGAGATTCCCCGGGGTCTGGGGCCAACGTCCTGACTTTC
abundance: -; j_gene: TRBJ1-5; v_gene: TRBV7-9; d_gene: -; CDR3aa: CASIGEGWILQPQHF; CDR3nt: TGTGCCAGCATCGGCGAAGGATGGATTCTTCAGCCCCAGCATTTT
abundance: few; j_gene: TRBJ1-2; v_gene: TRBV15; d_gene: -; CDR3aa: CATSRTYGGAPPYGYTF; CDR3nt: TGTGCCACCAGCAGAACCTATGGGGGGGCACCCCCCTATGGCTACACCTTC
abundance: few; j_gene: TRBJ1-2; v_gene: TRBV6-5; d_gene: -; CDR3aa: CASSYSNALNYGYTF; CDR3nt: TGTGCCAGCAGTTACTCGAACGCCCTTAACTATGGCTACACCTTC
abundance: many; j_gene: TRBJ1-1; v_gene: TRBV28; d_gene: -; CDR3aa: CASRAGPSNTEAFF; CDR3nt: TGTGCCAGCAGGGCCGGGCCCTCGAACACTGAAGCTTTCTTT
abundance: -; j_gene: TRBJ2-1; v_gene: TRBV6-2/TRBV6-3; d_gene: -; CDR3aa: CATLSSGVNEQFF; CDR3nt: TGTGCCACCTTATCCTCGGGGGTCAATGAGCAGTTCTTC
abundance: -; j_gene: TRBJ2-2; v_gene: TRBV4-3; d_gene: -; CDR3aa: CASSPGGTGLVGGELFF; CDR3nt: TGCGCCAGCAGCCCTGGGGGTACAGGTCTTGTGGGCGGGGAGCTGTTTTTT
abundance: few; j_gene: TRBJ2-1; v_gene: TRBV6-5; d_gene: -; CDR3aa: CASSYSIRGPYNEQFF; CDR3nt: TGTGCCAGCAGTTACTCGATTCGGGGACCGTACAATGAGCAGTTCTTC
abundance: -; j_gene: TRBJ2-1; v_gene: TRBV4-2; d_gene: TRBD2; CDR3aa: CASSPLLAGGDNEQFF; CDR3nt: TGTGCCAGCAGCCCCCTACTAGCGGGAGGGGACAATGAGCAGTTCTTC
abundance: few; j_gene: TRBJ1-3; v_gene: TRBV4-3; d_gene: -; CDR3aa: CASSLLDGGNTIYF; CDR3nt: TGCGCCAGCAGCCTCCTGGACGGTGGAAACACCATATATTTT
abundance: few; j_gene: TRBJ2-2; v_gene: TRBV6-5; d_gene: TRBD2; CDR3aa: CASSSGLASNTGELFF; CDR3nt: TGTGCCAGCAGTTCGGGACTAGCGTCGAACACCGGGGAGCTGTTTTTT
abundance: few; j_gene: TRBJ1-1; v_gene: TRBV6-2/TRBV6-3; d_gene: TRBD1; CDR3aa: CASRTGLVEAFF; CDR3nt: TGTGCCAGCAGGACAGGGCTGGTTGAAGCTTTCTTT
abundance: few; j_gene: TRBJ2-3; v_gene: TRBV6-5; d_gene: TRBD1; CDR3aa: CASSYSDRVTDTQYF; CDR3nt: TGTGCCAGCAGTTACTCGGACAGGGTGACAGATACGCAGTATTTT
abundance: -; j_gene: TRBJ2-5; v_gene: TRBV7-9; d_gene: -; CDR3aa: CASRMGQGETQYF; CDR3nt: TGTGCCAGCAGGATGGGCCAAGGGGAGACCCAGTACTTC
abundance: -; j_gene: TRBJ2-3; v_gene: TRBV29-1; d_gene: -; CDR3aa: CSGTVDTQYF; CDR3nt: TGCAGCGGAACCGTTGATACGCAGTATTTT
abundance: few; j_gene: TRBJ2-7; v_gene: TRBV6-5; d_gene: -; CDR3aa: CASQSDNYEQYF; CDR3nt: TGTGCCAGCCAGTCGGACAACTACGAGCAGTACTTC
abundance: -; j_gene: TRBJ2-3; v_gene: TRBV5-1; d_gene: TRBD2; CDR3aa: CASSLSPGLAGTDTQYF; CDR3nt: TGCGCCAGCAGCTTGAGCCCAGGACTAGCCGGCACAGATACGCAGTATTTT
abundance: few; j_gene: TRBJ2-5; v_gene: TRBV28; d_gene: TRBD1; CDR3aa: CASSSPTGQGEKWETQYF; CDR3nt: TGTGCCAGCAGTTCACCTACGGGACAGGGAGAAAAATGGGAGACCCAGTACTTC
abundance: -; j_gene: TRBJ1-1; v_gene: TRBV7-9; d_gene: -; CDR3aa: CASSSGPTGNTEAFF; CDR3nt: TGTGCCAGCAGCTCGGGCCCTACAGGGAACACTGAAGCTTTCTTT
abundance: few; j_gene: TRBJ1-5; v_gene: TRBV6-5; d_gene: -; CDR3aa: CASSYESLRQPQHF; CDR3nt: TGTGCCAGCAGTTACGAGTCGCTGCGTCAGCCCCAGCATTTT
abundance: -; j_gene: TRBJ2-7; v_gene: TRBV7-2; d_gene: -; CDR3aa: CASSSARTASWEQYF; CDR3nt: TGTGCCAGCAGCTCCGCCCGGACAGCTAGTTGGGAGCAGTACTTC
abundance: -; j_gene: TRBJ2-1; v_gene: TRBV5-4; d_gene: -; CDR3aa: CASSPGTPSSYNEQFF; CDR3nt: TGTGCCAGCAGCCCCGGGACTCCGAGCTCCTACAATGAGCAGTTCTTC
abundance: -; j_gene: TRBJ1-4; v_gene: TRBV12-3/TRBV12-4; d_gene: -; CDR3aa: CASSPVQGVANEKLFF; CDR3nt: TGTGCCAGCAGCCCGGTCCAGGGAGTAGCTAATGAAAAACTGTTTTTT
abundance: few; j_gene: TRBJ2-3; v_gene: TRBV7-2; d_gene: -; CDR3aa: CASSFGIETDTQYF; CDR3nt: TGTGCCAGCAGCTTTGGGATTGAGACAGATACGCAGTATTTT
abundance: many; j_gene: TRBJ1-2; v_gene: TRBV12-3/TRBV12-4; d_gene: -; CDR3aa: CASSSLNYGYTF; CDR3nt: TGTGCCAGCAGTTCCCTAAACTATGGCTACACCTTC
abundance: -; j_gene: TRBJ2-1; v_gene: TRBV28; d_gene: -; CDR3aa: CASSGPRDPKNNEQFF; CDR3nt: TGTGCCAGCAGTGGGCCTCGGGACCCTAAAAACAATGAGCAGTTCTTC
abundance: -; j_gene: TRBJ2-2; v_gene: TRBV28; d_gene: -; CDR3aa: CASSLVPGFRELFF; CDR3nt: TGTGCCAGCAGTTTAGTGCCGGGTTTTCGGGAGCTGTTTTTT
abundance: -; j_gene: TRBJ2-3; v_gene: TRBV20-1; d_gene: TRBD2; CDR3aa: CSAGAGALTYTQYF; CDR3nt: TGCAGTGCAGGAGCGGGAGCCCTCACATATACGCAGTATTTT
abundance: -; j_gene: TRBJ2-2; v_gene: TRBV5-5; d_gene: TRBD1; CDR3aa: CASSLAVGQRTGELFF; CDR3nt: TGTGCCAGCAGCTTGGCCGTGGGACAGCGAACCGGGGAGCTGTTTTTT
abundance: many; j_gene: TRBJ2-2; v_gene: TRBV4-3; d_gene: -; CDR3aa: CASSQDLMGAGELFF; CDR3nt: TGCGCCAGCAGCCAAGACCTTATGGGGGCCGGGGAGCTGTTTTTT
abundance: -; j_gene: TRBJ2-1; v_gene: TRBV20-1; d_gene: TRBD2; CDR3aa: CSASPIVRGSYYNEQFF; CDR3nt: TGCAGTGCTAGTCCCATAGTGCGGGGGAGCTACTACAATGAGCAGTTCTTC
abundance: -; j_gene: TRBJ2-7; v_gene: TRBV28; d_gene: -; CDR3aa: CASSLLPGSYYEQYF; CDR3nt: TGTGCCAGCAGTTTATTGCCAGGGAGTTACTACGAGCAGTACTTC
abundance: few; j_gene: TRBJ1-5; v_gene: TRBV20-1; d_gene: TRBD1; CDR3aa: CSARDGDRGRNQPQHF; CDR3nt: TGCAGTGCTAGAGATGGGGACAGGGGGCGAAATCAGCCCCAGCATTTT
abundance: -; j_gene: TRBJ1-2; v_gene: TRBV6-2/TRBV6-3; d_gene: -; CDR3aa: CASSYSRRGGYTF; CDR3nt: TGTGCCAGCAGTTACTCCCGACGGGGTGGCTACACCTTC